What follows describes a single T cell receptor beta chain. Its antigen is as yet unknown. This sample is drawn from a study of OX40 agonist ivuxolimab in advanced cancers. Study information: Subjects had a mean age of around 60 years, with a range of roughly 20 to 80; less than 90% were male. Roughly two fifths of patients had received prior checkpoint inhibitor therapy.

Patients with autoimmune history or systemic immunosuppression were excluded. V gave up 7 bases and J gave up 8 bases; unmatched junction bases: 10. The CDR3 consists of 13 residues. Germline V gene lookup returns CDR1 MNHNY and CDR2 SVGAGI (reference sequence). Study outcomes and limitations: Compared with CD4+, CD8+ T cells on average had more expanded clones.

Generated by immunoSEQ multiplex PCR, the TCRdb table keeps only in-frame clones and is missing some. The sample carries roughly 42,000 clones, about 89% recorded once. The receptor was isolated from an adult with an advanced solid tumor such as melanoma, head and neck, liver or kidney cancer. Sequences were derived from CD4+ or CD8+ T cells sorted from blood, sampled in a trial of the OX40 agonist ivuxolimab. The chain uses TRBV6-6 and TRBJ1-2; 7 nucleotides agree with TRBD1. Here the CDR3 reads CASTEGGARGYTF. The CDR3 bases are TGTGCCAGCACCGAAGGGGGCGCCAGGGGCTACACCTTC.